Following are 3 T cell receptor beta chains from one sample sequenced in a study of neurological immune-mediated disorders. TCRdb re-analysed the 5' RACE reads in MiXCR, keeping a single row per CDR3 protein. The data show 53,000 or so distinct CDR3 sequences, roughly 12% seen once. Sequenced sample: PBMCs. These receptors came from a woman aged 55-69 years with HTLV-1-associated myelopathy (HAM/TSP).

Many counts were recorded for this clonotype. The chain uses TRBV5-1 and TRBJ2-7; D might be TRBD1 or TRBD2, each matching 5 bases. V was trimmed by 0 bases and J by 0 bases, leaving 10 bases between them. This CDR3 is built from 15 residues. CDR1 is SGHRS, CDR2 YFSETQ, per germline. CDR3 sequence reads: CASSLDGGSSYEQYF. The CDR3 DNA follows: TGCGCCAGCAGCTTGGATGGGGGATCCTCCTACGAGCAGTACTTC.

The table lists this clonotype with many counts. V and J are TRBV12-3 or TRBV12-4 and TRBJ1-5, with D possibly TRBD1 on 5 matching bases. V lost 3 bases to trimming and J lost 1 base, with 10 bases between them. The CDR3 is made up of 15 amino acids. The CDR3 is CASSLGRRSNQPQHF. CDR3 coding DNA: TGTGCCAGCAGTTTGGGACGTAGGAGCAATCAGCCCCAGCATTTT.

The table lists this clonotype with many counts. The chain recombines TRBV5-1 with TRBJ1-4; D may be TRBD1 (5 bases). The CDR3 totals 14 residues. Per the germline V gene, CDR1 is SGHRS and CDR2 is YFSETQ. V was pared by 5 bases and J by 1 base, with 9 bases between. The chain's CDR3 is CASSPTGTNEKLFF. DNA of the CDR3: TGCGCCAGCAGTCCTACAGGAACTAATGAAAAACTGTTTTTT. The full variable domain, rest sourced from reference TRBV5-1 and TRBJ1-4, is KAGVTQTPRYLIKTRGQQVTLSCSPISGHRSVSWYQQTPGQGLQFLFEYFSETQRNKGNFPGRFSGRQFSNSRSEMNVSTLELGDSALYLCASSPTGTNEKLFFGSGTQLSVL.